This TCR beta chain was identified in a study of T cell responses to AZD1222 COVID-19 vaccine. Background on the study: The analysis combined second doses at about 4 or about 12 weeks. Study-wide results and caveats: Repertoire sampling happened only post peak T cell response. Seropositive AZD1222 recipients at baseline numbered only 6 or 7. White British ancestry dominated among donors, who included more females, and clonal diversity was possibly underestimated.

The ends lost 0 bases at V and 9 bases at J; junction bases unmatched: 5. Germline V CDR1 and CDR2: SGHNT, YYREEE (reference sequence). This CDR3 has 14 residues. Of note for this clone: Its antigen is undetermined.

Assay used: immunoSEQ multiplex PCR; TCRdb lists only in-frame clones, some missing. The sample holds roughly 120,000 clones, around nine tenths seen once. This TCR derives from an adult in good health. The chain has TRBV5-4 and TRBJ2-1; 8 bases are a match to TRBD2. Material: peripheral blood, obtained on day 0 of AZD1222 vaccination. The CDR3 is CASSLAGGPGEQFF. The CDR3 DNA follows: TGTGCCAGCAGCTTGGCGGGAGGGCCCGGTGAGCAGTTCTTC.